This T cell receptor beta chain appears in the sequencing data of a study of blood T cell repertoires in COVID-19. Study overall: Some COVID-19 samples were acute and others convalescent; all came from the United States, Italy and Spain.

Recovered participants had two consecutive negative NP/OP PCR tests, healthcare professional clearance, or symptom resolution. This CDR3 is built from 13 residues. Trimming removed 8 bases from V and 4 bases from J, with 10 bases in between. Generated by immunoSEQ multiplex PCR, the TCRdb table keeps only in-frame clones and is missing some. The repertoire holds under 150,000 clones, with 86% as singletons. The chain links TRBV5-3 to TRBJ1-6; D might be TRBD1 (5 bases). TRBV5-3 has ORF status, its function being uncertain. This TCR derives from a woman in her forties or fifties who had recovered from COVID-19. Source material: PBMCs or T cells enriched from blood (not recorded which). Here the CDR3 DNA reads TGTGCCAGTGCACCAGGGTATAATTCACCCCTCCACTTT. Its translation: CASAPGYNSPLHF.